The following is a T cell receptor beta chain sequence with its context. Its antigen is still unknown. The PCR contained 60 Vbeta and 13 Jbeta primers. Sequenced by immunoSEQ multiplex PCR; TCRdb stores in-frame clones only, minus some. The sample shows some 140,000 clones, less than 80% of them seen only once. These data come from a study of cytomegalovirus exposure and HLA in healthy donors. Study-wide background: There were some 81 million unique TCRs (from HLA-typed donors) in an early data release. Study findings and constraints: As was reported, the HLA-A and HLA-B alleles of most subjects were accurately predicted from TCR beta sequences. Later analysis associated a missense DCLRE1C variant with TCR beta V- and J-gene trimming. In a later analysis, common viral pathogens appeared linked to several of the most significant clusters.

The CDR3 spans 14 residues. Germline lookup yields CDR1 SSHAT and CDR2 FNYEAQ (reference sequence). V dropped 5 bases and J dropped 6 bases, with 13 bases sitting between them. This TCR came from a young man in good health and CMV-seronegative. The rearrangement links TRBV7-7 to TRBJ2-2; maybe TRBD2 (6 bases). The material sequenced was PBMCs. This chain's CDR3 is CASSEAGGPGELFF. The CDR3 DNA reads TGTGCCAGCAGCGAAGCCGGGGGTCCCGGGGAGCTGTTTTTT.